The clone carrying this T cell receptor (beta chain) appeared a single time. The antigen is unknown. Only newly diagnosed hyperthyroidism patients aged 18 to 65, with under 2 months' duration, were enrolled. Orbital computed tomography and thyroid ultrasound, along with TRAb, serum thyroxine and clinical symptoms, underpinned diagnosis. The data stem from a study of Graves' ophthalmopathy and Graves' hyperthyroidism. Points from the study as a whole: The model's ophthalmopathy progression predictions had approximately 71% sensitivity and 72.22% specificity. Most expanded clonotypes from thyroid (those above 0.001 frequency) were also found in blood.

RNA served as the template for amplifying TCR beta CDR3 regions. HTBI primers primed a first-round RT-PCR, and a second-round multiplex PCR followed. Each CDR3 protein is one row after TCRdb ran MiXCR on the multiplex PCR reads. The sample holds a few hundred thousand distinct CDR3 sequences, just under 40% seen once. Input material: peripheral blood or thyroid tissue (not recorded which). This TCR came from an adult man with Graves' hyperthyroidism.

CDR3 nucleotide sequence: TGCAGCGTTGATAGGGGAGGATCAGGGAACGTACAGCATTTT. Its protein is CSVDRGGSGNVQHF. The rearrangement links TRBV29-1 to TRBJ1-5; possibly TRBD1 for D (5 bases). The CDR3 runs 14 residues. V was pared by 3 bases and J by 13 bases, with 22 bases between. Germline loops: CDR1 SQVTM, CDR2 ANQGSEA. The whole variable domain, remainder taken from reference TRBV29-1 and TRBJ1-5, is SAVISQKPSRDICQRGTSLTIQCQVDSQVTMMFWYRQQPGQSLTLIATANQGSEATYESGFVIDKFPISRPNLTFSTLTVSNMSPEDSSIYLCSVDRGGSGNVQHFGDGTRLSIL.